These 10 T cell receptor beta chains came from one sample sequenced in a study of regulatory T cells in long-lasting Graves disease. Building of the TCR beta libraries involved iRepertoire HTBI primers and Arm-PCR of CDR3 regions. TCRdb redid the calling of the multiplex PCR reads with MiXCR, one entry per CDR3 protein. The data contain 360,000 or so distinct CDR3 sequences, 15% to 20% of them singletons. Time point meaning: newly diagnosed GD, antithyroid drugs for less than 3 months. PBMC-derived RNA was used for the TCR library. These data also formed part of another study, on T cells in Graves' hyperthyroidism and ophthalmopathy.

Source: peripheral blood mononuclear cells (PBMCs), taken at new diagnosis, from a patient treated with antithyroid drugs. The receptors derive from a woman aged 18 to 35 with Graves disease.

Ten or more counts support this clonotype. A read error may account for a junction end that differs from germline. The rearrangement links TRBV19 to TRBJ2-7; TRBD2 matches at 12 bases. The germline V gene has CDR1 LNHDA and CDR2 SQIVND (reference sequence). The CDR3 runs to 17 residues. The CDR3 loop reads CASSTRTSGTSTYEQYF. The CDR3 DNA is TGTGCCAGCAGTACAAGGACTAGCGGGACCTCGACCTACGAGCAGTACTTC.

This clonotype was detected ten times or more. This chain connects TRBV28 to TRBJ2-6; the match to TRBD1 covers 10 bases. Germline lookup yields CDR1 MDHEN and CDR2 SYDVKM. V was pared by 7 bases and J by 1 base, with 10 bases of the junction left unmatched. The CDR3 spans 18 residues. This chain's CDR3 is CASTSGGQGPSGANVLTF. CDR3 in DNA: TGTGCCAGCACCTCTGGGGGACAGGGGCCATCTGGGGCCAACGTCCTGACTTTC.

The sample holds a few counts of this clonotype. The rearrangement joins TRBV19 to TRBJ2-1; D is unclear. The CDR3 spans 14 residues. Germline CDR1 reads LNHDA; CDR2 reads SQIVND (reference sequence). V was shortened by 5 bases and J by 5 bases, with 13 bases between the two germline ends. CDR3 loop: CASSWTAKDNEQFF. Here the CDR3 DNA reads TGTGCCAGTAGTTGGACGGCCAAAGACAATGAGCAGTTCTTC.

This clonotype was seen repeatedly, ten times or more. The rearrangement joins TRBV2 to TRBJ1-2; D unclear. V dropped 3 bases and J dropped 4 bases, with 9 bases sitting between them. In germline, CDR1 is SNHLY, CDR2 FYNNEI. The CDR3 is 13 amino acids. CDR3 DNA sequence: TGTGCCAGCAGTGATTTAGGATTCTATGGCTACACCTTC. It is translated as CASSDLGFYGYTF.

The chain carries TRBV20-1 and TRBJ1-2; possible D gene TRBD1, 6 bases. This CDR3 contains 13 residues. Germline lookup yields CDR1 DFQATT and CDR2 SNEGSKA (reference sequence). Trimming left V 4 bases short and J 5 bases short, with 14 bases between. This CDR3 reads CSAIAGTLYGYTF. In DNA, the CDR3 is TGCAGTGCTATTGCTGGGACACTTTATGGCTACACCTTC.

The J gene is TRBJ2-1, the V gene TRBV4-1, with TRBD1 matching 7 bases. This CDR3 has 14 amino acids. CDR1 and CDR2 from the germline V gene are MGHRA and YSYEKL. V lost 4 bases to trimming and J lost 7 bases; unmatched junction nucleotides: 7. CDR3 sequence reads: CASSRSTGRNEQFF. DNA for the CDR3: TGCGCCAGCAGCCGTTCGACAGGGCGGAATGAGCAGTTCTTC.

A few counts support this clonotype. V and J are TRBV4-2 and TRBJ2-5, with 9 positions matching TRBD2. Germline lookup yields CDR1 LGHNA and CDR2 YNFKEQ. CDR3 length equals 18 residues. V dropped 1 base and J dropped 2; count of bases not matched to a gene: 11. CDR3 nucleotides: TGTGCCAGCAGCCAAGTAAACAATCGGGCGGGGGGGCAAGAGACCCAGTACTTC. Protein product: CASSQVNNRAGGQETQYF.

The chain couples TRBV5-1 to TRBJ1-6; D ambiguous. CDR1 and CDR2 (germline): SGHRS, YFSETQ. This CDR3 region has 16 residues. V shed 0 bases and J shed 0 bases, with 7 bases lying between them. The CDR3: CASSLGAHSYNSPLHF. The DNA for the CDR3 is TGCGCCAGCAGCTTGGGGGCCCACTCCTATAATTCACCCCTCCACTTT. The full variable domain, with the rest looked up from reference TRBV5-1 and TRBJ1-6, is KAGVTQTPRYLIKTRGQQVTLSCSPISGHRSVSWYQQTPGQGLQFLFEYFSETQRNKGNFPGRFSGRQFSNSRSEMNVSTLELGDSALYLCASSLGAHSYNSPLHFGNGTRLTVT.

This clonotype was seen many times. V and J are TRBV5-1 and TRBJ2-7; D gene uncertain. The CDR3 contains 14 residues. Looked up from germline, CDR1 is SGHRS and CDR2 is YFSETQ. Trimming took off 2 bases at V and 1 base at J, with 10 bases between the two ends. CDR3 in DNA: TGCGCCAGCAGCTTACAACAGCCATCCTACGAGCAGTACTTC. Protein product: CASSLQQPSYEQYF.

The chain is built from TRBV12-3 or TRBV12-4 and TRBJ2-1, with TRBD2 matching over 15 bases. The CDR3 consists of 22 residues. V was pared by 4 bases and J by 0 bases, with 16 bases of the junction left unmatched. CDR3 in amino acids: CASSSTVGTSGGTESSYNEQFF. The CDR3 nucleotides are TGTGCCAGCAGTTCGACAGTAGGGACTAGCGGGGGGACCGAGAGCTCCTACAATGAGCAGTTCTTC.